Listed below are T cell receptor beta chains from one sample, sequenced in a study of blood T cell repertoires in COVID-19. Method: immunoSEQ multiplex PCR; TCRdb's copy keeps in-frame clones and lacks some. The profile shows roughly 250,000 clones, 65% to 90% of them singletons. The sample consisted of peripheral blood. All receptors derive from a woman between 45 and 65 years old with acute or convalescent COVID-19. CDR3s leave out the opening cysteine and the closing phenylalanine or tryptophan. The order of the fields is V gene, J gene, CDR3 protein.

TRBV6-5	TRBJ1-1	ASGSVEGRAL
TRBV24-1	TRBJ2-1	ATSDLRAGGSYNEQF
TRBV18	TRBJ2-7	ASSPSWTGGNEQY
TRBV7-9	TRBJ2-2	ASSLQREPTGELF
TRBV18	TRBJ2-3	ASSLQGFSTDTQY
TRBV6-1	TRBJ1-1	ASSGSGLRTNTEAF
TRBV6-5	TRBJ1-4	ASSRTEEREKLF
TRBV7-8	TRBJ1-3	ASSLIRQGFSGNTIY
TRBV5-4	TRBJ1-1	ASSWGGQMNTEAF
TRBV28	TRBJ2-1	ASISDRVRNEQF
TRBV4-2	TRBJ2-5	ASSQGGLETQY
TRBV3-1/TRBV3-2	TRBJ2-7	ASSQGNRYEQY
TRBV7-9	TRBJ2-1	ASSFRREDSEQF
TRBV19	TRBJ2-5	AILSRVKETQY
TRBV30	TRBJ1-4	ALQQGNEKLF
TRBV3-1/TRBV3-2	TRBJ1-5	ASSQHPGGNQPQH
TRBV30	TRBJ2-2	ASGLTGELF
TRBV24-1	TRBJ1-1	ATRTGLNTEAF
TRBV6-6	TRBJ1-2	ASTLGGVSYGYT
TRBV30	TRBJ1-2	AWSRAGTNYGYT
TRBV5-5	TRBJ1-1	ASSLIEGWTEAF
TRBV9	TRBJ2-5	ASSVGVSGGGETQY
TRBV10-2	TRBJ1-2	ASSDLTVYGYT
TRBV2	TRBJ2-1	ASMGGYNEQF
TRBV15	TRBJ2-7	ATSRAQGPYEQY
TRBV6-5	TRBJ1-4	ASSYSSGGKLF
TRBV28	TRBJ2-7	ASRGGAGTYEQY
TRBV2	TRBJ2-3	ASSEDRGTDTQY
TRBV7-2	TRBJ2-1	ASSLITGIIYNEQF
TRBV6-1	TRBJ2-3	ASSEAAARGSDTQY